This is a list of T cell receptor beta chains from one sample in a study of blood T cell repertoires in COVID-19. Data came from immunoSEQ multiplex PCR; TCRdb stores just in-frame clones and leaves some out. The sample lists over 100,000 clones, about 91% occurring once. Sequencing input: peripheral blood. These receptors all come from a man aged 45 to 65 with acute or convalescent COVID-19. CDR3s include the opening cysteine and the closing phenylalanine or tryptophan. The D gene is left open where the match is weak. Clone size, where shown, is once, few, many, or a class for clones that have expanded.

v_call	d_call	clone_size	j_call	cdr3_nt	cdr3_aa
TRBV10-3	TRBD2	-	TRBJ2-5	TGTGCCATCAGTTCGACTAGCGAAGGCGAGACCCAGTACTTC	CAISSTSEGETQYF
TRBV5-1	-	few	TRBJ1-5	TGCGCCAGCAGCTCTACAGGAGGGTGGCCCCAGCATTTT	CASSSTGGWPQHF
TRBV21-1	-	once	TRBJ1-6	TGTGCCAGCAGCAGACAGGGATATTCACCCCTCCACTTT	CASSRQGYSPLHF
TRBV18	-	-	TRBJ1-5	TGTGCCAGCTCACCCCTACAGGGTATCCAGCCCCAGCATTTT	CASSPLQGIQPQHF
TRBV6-5	-	-	TRBJ1-2	TGTGCCAGCAGTTACTCAATCTATCGGACTGACTATGGCTACACCTTC	CASSYSIYRTDYGYTF
TRBV10-1	-	-	TRBJ1-1	TGCGCCAGCAGTAGACAGGCCCTCGGTGAAGCTTTCTTT	CASSRQALGEAFF
TRBV7-9	-	-	TRBJ2-1	TGTGCCAGCAGCCCCCAACCGACTGAGGAGCAGTTCTTC	CASSPQPTEEQFF
TRBV6-2/TRBV6-3	TRBD2	-	TRBJ2-1	TGTGCCAGCAGTTTCGTACCTAGCGGGGGGGCCGGTGAGCAGTTCTTC	CASSFVPSGGAGEQFF
TRBV12-3/TRBV12-4	TRBD1	-	TRBJ1-2	TGTGCCAGCAGTAGGACAGGGCATAATGGCTACACCTTC	CASSRTGHNGYTF
TRBV21-1	-	-	TRBJ1-6	TGTGCCAGCAGCAAAGCTAAGGGGGCAGGGGGCCGGTGGTCACCCCTCCACTTT	CASSKAKGAGGRWSPLHF
TRBV5-4	-	-	TRBJ1-1	TGTGCCAGCAGCTCGGACGGGACAAATGAAGCTTTCTTT	CASSSDGTNEAFF
TRBV5-1	-	-	TRBJ2-1	TGCGCCAGCAGCTTGGACCGACTGAAAGAGCAGTTCTTC	CASSLDRLKEQFF
TRBV7-8	TRBD1	-	TRBJ1-1	TGTGCCAGCAGCTGGGACAGAACTTACACTGAAGCTTTCTTT	CASSWDRTYTEAFF
TRBV19	-	-	TRBJ1-2	TGTGCCAGTAGTATAGTGTCCGGGAGGGCCTATGGCTACACCTTC	CASSIVSGRAYGYTF
TRBV11-2	-	-	TRBJ2-5	TGTGCCAGCAGCTTAAATACCGCTAGCTGGGAGACCCAGTACTTC	CASSLNTASWETQYF
TRBV3-1/TRBV3-2	-	-	TRBJ1-1	TGTGCCAGCAGCCCAGCTCGGAGGGCCTATGCTGAAGCTTTCTTT	CASSPARRAYAEAFF
TRBV10-3	-	-	TRBJ1-2	TGTGCCTCCACGGGAGGGGACTATGGCTACACCTTC	CASTGGDYGYTF
TRBV9	TRBD2	-	TRBJ2-3	TGTGCCAGCAGCGTGCTCGGACTAGCGGATACAGATACGCAGTATTTT	CASSVLGLADTDTQYF
TRBV5-4	-	-	TRBJ1-1	TGTGCCAGCAGCTTGGAACCGGGGAGACTAACTGAAGCTTTCTTT	CASSLEPGRLTEAFF
TRBV28	TRBD1	-	TRBJ1-5	TGTGCCAGCAGTTTACGGGACAGGCCCCTTCAGCCCCAGCATTTT	CASSLRDRPLQPQHF
TRBV12-5	TRBD2	-	TRBJ2-1	TGTGCTAGTCTGGGGTGGGGCTTAGCGGGGGGAAATGAGCAGTTCTTC	CASLGWGLAGGNEQFF
TRBV7-6	TRBD1	-	TRBJ2-1	TGTGCCAGCAGCTTCCTCCCCCGGGACAGAGGCAATGAGCAGTTCTTC	CASSFLPRDRGNEQFF
TRBV5-1	TRBD1	-	TRBJ2-7	TGCGCCAGCAGCGAGGCAACAGGGGCTGGGTACGAGCAGTACTTC	CASSEATGAGYEQYF
TRBV10-3	-	-	TRBJ1-5	TGTGCCATCAGTGAACGGGGGTATACGAATCAGCCCCAGCATTTT	CAISERGYTNQPQHF
TRBV20-1	-	-	TRBJ1-2	TGCAGTGCCACCACAGGTTTCGGCTACACCTTC	CSATTGFGYTF
TRBV7-9	TRBD2	-	TRBJ2-3	TGTGCCAGCAGCCCAGGGACTAGCGGGACAGATACGCAGTATTTT	CASSPGTSGTDTQYF
TRBV7-2	-	-	TRBJ1-1	TGTGCCAGCAGCCGGGGCGGGGATAACACTGAAGCTTTCTTT	CASSRGGDNTEAFF
TRBV7-9	TRBD2	-	TRBJ2-3	TGTGCCAGCAGTTCTAGCGGGGGCACAGATACGCAGTATTTT	CASSSSGGTDTQYF
TRBV9	TRBD2	-	TRBJ2-7	TGTGCCAGCAGCGTAGGTGCGGGAGGGAGCGAGCAGTACTTC	CASSVGAGGSEQYF
TRBV28	-	-	TRBJ2-3	TGTGCCAGCAGTTATTCTACGACAGCGGGCTTCACAGATACGCAGTATTTT	CASSYSTTAGFTDTQYF
TRBV5-1	-	-	TRBJ1-2	TGCGCCAGCAGCTCGCCCCCGACAGTCGTCTATGGCTACACCTTC	CASSSPPTVVYGYTF
TRBV7-6	TRBD2	-	TRBJ2-1	TGTGCCAGCAGCCAAGTACGGACTAGCGGGAGGGCTGGAAGGACGGGCAATGAGCAGTTCTTC	CASSQVRTSGRAGRTGNEQFF
TRBV20-1	-	-	TRBJ1-2	TGCAGTGCTAGTTGGGGCCAAAACTATGGCTACACCTTC	CSASWGQNYGYTF
TRBV6-6	-	-	TRBJ2-3	TGTGCCAGCAGTTTCCCGACAGGCCGGGCAGATACGCAGTATTTT	CASSFPTGRADTQYF
TRBV5-4	-	-	TRBJ1-2	TGTGCCAGCCACACTTCGACAGTTGGATATGGCTACACCTTC	CASHTSTVGYGYTF
TRBV19	-	-	TRBJ1-5	TGTGCCAGTAAAGCGGGGTTCAATCAGCCCCAGCATTTT	CASKAGFNQPQHF
TRBV11-3	-	-	TRBJ2-3	TGTGCCAGCAGCTTAGAAGGGGATCTGGGTACGCAGTATTTT	CASSLEGDLGTQYF